This T cell receptor (beta chain) was identified in a study of blood T cell repertoires in COVID-19 (TCRdb year 2020). About the investigation overall: The collaborator samples originated in the United States, Italy and Spain and spanned the acute and convalescent phases of COVID-19. The material from the prospective study consisted of cDNA or gDNA derived from T cells, B-cell-depleted T cells, or PBMCs. Subjects who had been exposed to COVID-19, were actively infected with it, or had recovered from it provided the deeply sampled blood TCRbeta repertoires that made up the dataset. The repertoires were released in a freely available public database meant as a resource for research on the immune response to SARS-CoV-2. The samples were drawn from the first 160 participants of the ongoing ImmuneRACE study and from 1,254 subjects provided by 6 global collaborators. The sample metadata nearly always contained a de-identified subject ID, COVID-19 status, age in years and sex. HLA class I and class II types, where available, came from metadata supplied by the sample provider rather than from assay-based typing. What the research found in general, with its limitations: The quantity of clinical and demographic metadata differed by source and by participant and was supplied without curation.

TCRbeta CDR3 regions were amplified from genomic DNA using the immunoSEQ Assay, a bias-controlled multiplex PCR. Under the source paper's analysis protocol: The number of nucleated cells in each sample was estimated from the amplification of reference gene primers within the assay. To quantify the absolute abundance of each unique TCRbeta CDR3 rearrangement, sequence reads were collapsed and filtered. For each sample, productive Simpson clonality was calculated as the square root of Simpson's diversity index over productive rearrangements. TCRdb's version of the immuneACCESS table is confined to in-frame rearrangements and falls short of the full clone set. An unresolved V gene accounts for under half of the shortfall where checked; the remainder is of unknown origin. Clone size and the V and J calls come from that table; the DNA yielded D and trimming. This sample gives 65,000 to 70,000 clones in total; more than 60% of them show up just once. 20% to 25% of the sample comes from the top ten.

Regarding this clone: Its antigen target is currently unknown. The input lacks base qualities; no much larger clone sits a single base away.

CDR1 MDHEN and CDR2 SYDVKM are derived from the germline V gene. Taken from cysteine to phenylalanine, the CDR3 has 13 residues. Left in the record is the CDR3 DNA by itself, 39 bases read in frame from the first base. At the junction V is shortened by 6 bases and J by 7 bases; bases outside the gene matches: 6. Whole blood was collected in K2EDTA tubes by collaborating institutions according to the institutions' own protocols. For TCRbeta analysis, collaborators shipped samples in one of three forms: frozen whole blood, isolated PBMCs, or DNA extracted from either of those sample types. This receptor was taken from a human donor in a cohort sampled during active COVID-19. The sequencing input was peripheral blood. The chain was built from TRBV28 and TRBJ2-1, and 7 junction bases match TRBD2. The sequenced DNA is TGTGCCAGCAGGAGCGGGACCAGGAATGAGCAGTTCTTC. Its protein product is CASRSGTRNEQFF.